A selection of T cell receptor beta chains follows, all from one sample in a study of beta chain features in type 1 diabetes. Profiled with immunoSEQ multiplex PCR; TCRdb holds only in-frame clones, not every one. This sample has 430,000 or so clones, with 10% to 12% found just once. What was sequenced was naive CD4+ T cells from blood. Receptor source: a woman aged 18-29 years in good health. Both conserved end residues are part of each CDR3. Each record gives: J gene, clone size, V gene, CDR3 length, D gene, CDR3 DNA, CDR3 protein. A D gene is named only where the DNA matches it firmly. Expanded clones get a size class; other rows say once, few or many, or leave the size out.

J gene: TRBJ2-7
clone size: NA
V gene: TRBV30
CDR3 length: 14
D gene: NA
CDR3 DNA: TGTGCCTGGAGCCTAGAGACAATTGTGTACGAGCAGTACTTC
CDR3 protein: CAWSLETIVYEQYF

J gene: TRBJ2-1
clone size: few
V gene: TRBV9
CDR3 length: 16
D gene: TRBD2
CDR3 DNA: TGTGCCAGCAGCGTGAGCCCTAGCGGGAATTACAATGAGCAGTTCTTC
CDR3 protein: CASSVSPSGNYNEQFF

J gene: TRBJ2-7
clone size: few
V gene: TRBV29-1
CDR3 length: 11
D gene: NA
CDR3 DNA: TGCAGCGTTGCGAGGTCCTACGAGCAGTACTTC
CDR3 protein: CSVARSYEQYF

J gene: TRBJ1-6
clone size: few
V gene: TRBV2
CDR3 length: 15
D gene: NA
CDR3 DNA: TGTGCCAGCAGATTGGACGGCTCCTATAATTCACCCCTCCACTTT
CDR3 protein: CASRLDGSYNSPLHF

J gene: TRBJ2-7
clone size: few
V gene: TRBV7-9
CDR3 length: 11
D gene: NA
CDR3 DNA: TGTGCCAGCAGCTTATTCTACGAGCAGTACTTC
CDR3 protein: CASSLFYEQYF

J gene: TRBJ2-1
clone size: NA
V gene: TRBV7-2
CDR3 length: 15
D gene: TRBD1
CDR3 DNA: TGTGCCAGCAGGAACAGACAGGGCCATGCTGTTGAGCAGTTCTTC
CDR3 protein: CASRNRQGHAVEQFF

J gene: TRBJ2-3
clone size: NA
V gene: TRBV15
CDR3 length: 16
D gene: NA
CDR3 DNA: TGTGCCACCAGCGGGACGTCTTTGGCCCACACAGATACGCAGTATTTT
CDR3 protein: CATSGTSLAHTDTQYF

J gene: TRBJ2-1
clone size: few
V gene: TRBV4-3
CDR3 length: 15
D gene: TRBD1
CDR3 DNA: TGCGCCAGCAGCCAAGGGACAGGGGTAGGCAATGAGCAGTTCTTC
CDR3 protein: CASSQGTGVGNEQFF

J gene: TRBJ2-7
clone size: NA
V gene: TRBV15
CDR3 length: 16
D gene: NA
CDR3 DNA: TGTGCCACCAGCAGAGACACTGGGGGTTTCGCCTACGAGCAGTACTTC
CDR3 protein: CATSRDTGGFAYEQYF

J gene: TRBJ2-1
clone size: NA
V gene: TRBV7-9
CDR3 length: 15
D gene: TRBD2
CDR3 DNA: TGTGCCAGCAGCATAACTAGCGGGATCTACAATGAGCAGTTCTTC
CDR3 protein: CASSITSGIYNEQFF

J gene: TRBJ2-7
clone size: NA
V gene: TRBV7-2
CDR3 length: 12
D gene: NA
CDR3 DNA: TGTGCCAGCAGCCACCCGGCAGGGGAGCAGTACTTC
CDR3 protein: CASSHPAGEQYF

J gene: TRBJ2-3
clone size: NA
V gene: TRBV15
CDR3 length: 15
D gene: NA
CDR3 DNA: TGTGCCACCAGCAGAGGGGATCCTAGCACAGATACGCAGTATTTT
CDR3 protein: CATSRGDPSTDTQYF

J gene: TRBJ2-7
clone size: many
V gene: TRBV2
CDR3 length: 14
D gene: TRBD1
CDR3 DNA: TGTGCCAGCAGTGAACAGGGGGAGACCTACGAGCAGTACTTC
CDR3 protein: CASSEQGETYEQYF

J gene: TRBJ2-7
clone size: few
V gene: TRBV27
CDR3 length: 15
D gene: TRBD1
CDR3 DNA: TGTGCCAGCAGTTCCCCGGGACAGGGGAAGTACGAGCAGTACTTC
CDR3 protein: CASSSPGQGKYEQYF

J gene: TRBJ2-2
clone size: few
V gene: TRBV5-1
CDR3 length: 14
D gene: NA
CDR3 DNA: TGCGCCAGCAGCACCGCGGACATTACCGGGGAGCTGTTTTTT
CDR3 protein: CASSTADITGELFF

J gene: TRBJ2-7
clone size: NA
V gene: TRBV7-3
CDR3 length: 13
D gene: NA
CDR3 DNA: TGTGCCAGCAGCTTAAGGAGGAACTACGAGCAGTACTTC
CDR3 protein: CASSLRRNYEQYF

J gene: TRBJ1-1
clone size: NA
V gene: TRBV14
CDR3 length: 13
D gene: NA
CDR3 DNA: TGTGCCAGCAGCCCCAAGGGTCGACGCGAGGCTTTCTTT
CDR3 protein: CASSPKGRREAFF

J gene: TRBJ1-1
clone size: few
V gene: TRBV9
CDR3 length: 13
D gene: NA
CDR3 DNA: TGTGCCAGCAGCGTCAGGGTCGACACTGAAGCTTTCTTT
CDR3 protein: CASSVRVDTEAFF

J gene: TRBJ2-4
clone size: NA
V gene: TRBV5-1
CDR3 length: 12
D gene: NA
CDR3 DNA: TGCGCCAGCAGCTTGGGCGAAAACATTCAGTACTTC
CDR3 protein: CASSLGENIQYF

J gene: TRBJ1-1
clone size: few
V gene: TRBV30
CDR3 length: 15
D gene: NA
CDR3 DNA: TGTGCCTGGAGTGCTTGGGGGTCGGAGAACACTGAAGCTTTCTTT
CDR3 protein: CAWSAWGSENTEAFF

J gene: TRBJ2-7
clone size: NA
V gene: TRBV27
CDR3 length: 16
D gene: TRBD2
CDR3 DNA: TGTGCCAGCAGTTTAACCCTCGCTAGCGGGAGTTACGAGCAGTACTTC
CDR3 protein: CASSLTLASGSYEQYF

J gene: TRBJ2-1
clone size: NA
V gene: TRBV7-3
CDR3 length: 14
D gene: NA
CDR3 DNA: TGTGCCAGCAGCCCCTCGTCGGCGGGGAATGAGCAGTTCTTC
CDR3 protein: CASSPSSAGNEQFF

J gene: TRBJ1-1
clone size: few
V gene: TRBV10-3
CDR3 length: 11
D gene: NA
CDR3 DNA: TGTGCCATCAGTGAGCTAGGTGAAGCTTTCTTT
CDR3 protein: CAISELGEAFF

J gene: TRBJ2-3
clone size: NA
V gene: TRBV18
CDR3 length: 15
D gene: NA
CDR3 DNA: TGTGCCAGCTCACCGCTTGGGGCGCGCACAGATACGCAGTATTTT
CDR3 protein: CASSPLGARTDTQYF

J gene: TRBJ2-3
clone size: NA
V gene: TRBV9
CDR3 length: 17
D gene: TRBD2
CDR3 DNA: TGTGCCAGCAGCCAAACCGCTAGCGGGAGGTTTGCAGATACGCAGTATTTT
CDR3 protein: CASSQTASGRFADTQYF

J gene: TRBJ1-6
clone size: few
V gene: TRBV9
CDR3 length: 14
D gene: TRBD1
CDR3 DNA: TGTGCCAGCAGCCGGGGACAGGGTGGCTCACCCCTCCACTTT
CDR3 protein: CASSRGQGGSPLHF

J gene: TRBJ1-2
clone size: NA
V gene: TRBV7-2
CDR3 length: 15
D gene: TRBD1
CDR3 DNA: TGTGCCAGCAGCTTAGGACAGGGTAGGAACTATGGCTACACCTTC
CDR3 protein: CASSLGQGRNYGYTF

J gene: TRBJ2-7
clone size: many
V gene: TRBV30
CDR3 length: 15
D gene: TRBD2
CDR3 DNA: TGTGCCTGGAGCAATAGCGGGAGAAGGTCCTACGAGCAGTACTTC
CDR3 protein: CAWSNSGRRSYEQYF

J gene: TRBJ1-2
clone size: NA
V gene: TRBV18
CDR3 length: 18
D gene: TRBD1
CDR3 DNA: TGTGCCAGCTCACCACAAACGCCCCACAGGGGGCAGGACTATGGCTACACCTTC
CDR3 protein: CASSPQTPHRGQDYGYTF

J gene: TRBJ1-2
clone size: NA
V gene: TRBV19
CDR3 length: 13
D gene: NA
CDR3 DNA: TGTGCCAGTAGGAAGGGAGTCAACTATGGCTACACCTTC
CDR3 protein: CASRKGVNYGYTF

J gene: TRBJ1-1
clone size: few
V gene: TRBV7-9
CDR3 length: 14
D gene: NA
CDR3 DNA: TGTGCCAGCAGCTTAGACAGAGTGAACACTGAAGCTTTCTTT
CDR3 protein: CASSLDRVNTEAFF

J gene: TRBJ2-1
clone size: few
V gene: TRBV9
CDR3 length: 15
D gene: NA
CDR3 DNA: TGTGCCAGCAGCGTCAACAGGGAAGCTCAGAATGAGCAGTTCTTC
CDR3 protein: CASSVNREAQNEQFF

J gene: TRBJ1-2
clone size: few
V gene: TRBV9
CDR3 length: 12
D gene: NA
CDR3 DNA: TGTGCCAGCAGCGTTGGACAGACCGGCTACACCTTC
CDR3 protein: CASSVGQTGYTF

J gene: TRBJ1-1
clone size: few
V gene: TRBV28
CDR3 length: 14
D gene: TRBD1
CDR3 DNA: TGTGCCAGCAGTTCGGGACAGATGAACACTGAAGCTTTCTTT
CDR3 protein: CASSSGQMNTEAFF

J gene: TRBJ2-7
clone size: NA
V gene: TRBV5-1
CDR3 length: 13
D gene: NA
CDR3 DNA: TGCGCCAGCAGCCGTGGACACGAATACGAGCAGTACTTC
CDR3 protein: CASSRGHEYEQYF

J gene: TRBJ1-3
clone size: NA
V gene: TRBV29-1
CDR3 length: 13
D gene: NA
CDR3 DNA: TGCAGCGTTCTCCGGGGGCCCTCGGACACCATATATTTT
CDR3 protein: CSVLRGPSDTIYF

J gene: TRBJ2-2
clone size: NA
V gene: TRBV6-5
CDR3 length: 15
D gene: TRBD1
CDR3 DNA: TGTGCCAGCAGTCGGGACAGCTTGAGCACCGGGGAGCTGTTTTTT
CDR3 protein: CASSRDSLSTGELFF

J gene: TRBJ1-5
clone size: few
V gene: TRBV21-1
CDR3 length: 11
D gene: NA
CDR3 DNA: TGTGCCAGCACCCGACGGGGGCCCCAGCATTTT
CDR3 protein: CASTRRGPQHF

J gene: TRBJ2-5
clone size: few
V gene: TRBV7-8
CDR3 length: 14
D gene: TRBD2
CDR3 DNA: TGTGCCAGCAGCTTCCTAGCGGGAGTAGTGACCCAGTACTTC
CDR3 protein: CASSFLAGVVTQYF

J gene: TRBJ2-3
clone size: NA
V gene: TRBV25-1
CDR3 length: 13
D gene: NA
CDR3 DNA: TGTGCCAGCAGTGAAGGCGGCAGAACCACGCAGTATTTT
CDR3 protein: CASSEGGRTTQYF

J gene: TRBJ2-2
clone size: NA
V gene: TRBV2
CDR3 length: 13
D gene: NA
CDR3 DNA: TGTGCCAGCAGACTAATGAACACCGGGGAGCTGTTTTTT
CDR3 protein: CASRLMNTGELFF

J gene: TRBJ2-5
clone size: NA
V gene: TRBV5-4
CDR3 length: 15
D gene: TRBD1
CDR3 DNA: TGTGCCAGCAGCTTGGGGACAGGGGTAAAAGAGACCCAGTACTTC
CDR3 protein: CASSLGTGVKETQYF

J gene: TRBJ1-1
clone size: NA
V gene: TRBV2
CDR3 length: 13
D gene: NA
CDR3 DNA: TGTGCCAGCAGTGTAGGCGGTAACACTGAAGCTTTCTTT
CDR3 protein: CASSVGGNTEAFF

J gene: TRBJ2-2
clone size: NA
V gene: TRBV15
CDR3 length: 15
D gene: NA
CDR3 DNA: TGTGCCACCAGCCCGCCGGCAGGGGCGGACGGGGAGCTGTTTTTT
CDR3 protein: CATSPPAGADGELFF